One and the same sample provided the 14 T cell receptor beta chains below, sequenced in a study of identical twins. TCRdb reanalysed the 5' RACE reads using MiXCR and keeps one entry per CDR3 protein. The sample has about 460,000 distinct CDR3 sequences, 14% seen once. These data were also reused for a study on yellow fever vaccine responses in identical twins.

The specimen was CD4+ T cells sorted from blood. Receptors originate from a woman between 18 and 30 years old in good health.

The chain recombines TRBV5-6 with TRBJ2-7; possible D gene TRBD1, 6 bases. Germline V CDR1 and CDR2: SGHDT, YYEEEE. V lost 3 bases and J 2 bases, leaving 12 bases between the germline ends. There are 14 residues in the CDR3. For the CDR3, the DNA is TGTGCCAGCAGCTGGTGGACAGAAACCTACGAGCAGTACTTC. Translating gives CASSWWTETYEQYF.

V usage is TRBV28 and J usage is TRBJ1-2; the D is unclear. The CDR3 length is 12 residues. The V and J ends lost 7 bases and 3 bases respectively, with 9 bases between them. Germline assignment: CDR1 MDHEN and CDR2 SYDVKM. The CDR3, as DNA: TGTGCCAGCACGGCGACCGACTATGGCTACACCTTC. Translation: CASTATDYGYTF.

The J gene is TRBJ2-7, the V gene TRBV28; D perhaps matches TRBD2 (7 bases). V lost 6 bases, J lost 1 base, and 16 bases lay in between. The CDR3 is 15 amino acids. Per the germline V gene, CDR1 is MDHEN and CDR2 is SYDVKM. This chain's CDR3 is CASSPGGQDSYEQYF. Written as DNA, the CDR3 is TGTGCCAGCAGCCCGGGGGGACAAGATTCCTACGAGCAGTACTTC.

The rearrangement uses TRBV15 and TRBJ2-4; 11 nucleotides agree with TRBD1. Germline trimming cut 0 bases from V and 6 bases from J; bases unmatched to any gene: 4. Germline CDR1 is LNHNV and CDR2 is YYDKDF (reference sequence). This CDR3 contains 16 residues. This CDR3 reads CATSRDIGTGGNIQYF. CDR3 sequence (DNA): TGTGCCACCAGCAGAGATATAGGGACAGGGGGAAACATTCAGTACTTC.

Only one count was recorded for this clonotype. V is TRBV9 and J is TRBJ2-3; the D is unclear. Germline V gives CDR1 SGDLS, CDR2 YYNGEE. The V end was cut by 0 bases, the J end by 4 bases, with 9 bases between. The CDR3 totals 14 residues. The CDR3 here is CASSVVGPADTQYF. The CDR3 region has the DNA TGTGCCAGCAGCGTAGTGGGTCCGGCAGATACGCAGTATTTT.

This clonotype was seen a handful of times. CDR3 protein: CASSQGGSPYGYTF. CDR3 bases: TGTGCCAGCAGCCAAGGAGGCAGCCCCTATGGCTACACCTTC. The chain recombines TRBV3-1 with TRBJ1-2; D gene uncertain. Germline V gene sequence: CDR1 LGHDT, CDR2 YNNKEL (reference sequence). Deletions cut 1 base from V and 4 bases from J, with 10 bases between. This CDR3 region has 14 residues.

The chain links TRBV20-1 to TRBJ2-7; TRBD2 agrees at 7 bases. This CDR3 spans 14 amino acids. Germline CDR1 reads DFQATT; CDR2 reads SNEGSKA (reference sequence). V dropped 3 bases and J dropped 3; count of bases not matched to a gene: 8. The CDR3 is CSASGRETFYEQYF. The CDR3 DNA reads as TGCAGTGCTAGCGGGCGGGAGACCTTCTACGAGCAGTACTTC.

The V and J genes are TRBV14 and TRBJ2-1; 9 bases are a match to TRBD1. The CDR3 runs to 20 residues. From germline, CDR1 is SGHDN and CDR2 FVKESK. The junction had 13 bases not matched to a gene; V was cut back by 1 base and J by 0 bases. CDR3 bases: TGTGCCAGCAGCCAAGTAAGGGACAGGGTAAGAAGTCGCTCCTACAATGAGCAGTTCTTC. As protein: CASSQVRDRVRSRSYNEQFF.

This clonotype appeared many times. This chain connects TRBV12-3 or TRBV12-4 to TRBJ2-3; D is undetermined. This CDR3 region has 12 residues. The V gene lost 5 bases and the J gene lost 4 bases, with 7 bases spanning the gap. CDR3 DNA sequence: TGTGCCAGCAGTACCCCCCCAGATACGCAGTATTTT. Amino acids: CASSTPPDTQYF.

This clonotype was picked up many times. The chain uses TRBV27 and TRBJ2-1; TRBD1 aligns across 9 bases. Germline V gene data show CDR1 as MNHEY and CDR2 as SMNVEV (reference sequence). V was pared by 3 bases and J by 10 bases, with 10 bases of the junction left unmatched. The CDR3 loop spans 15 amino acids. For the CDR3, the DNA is TGTGCCAGCAGTTTCCCCGGGACAGGGAAGGAAGAGCAGTTCTTC. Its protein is CASSFPGTGKEEQFF.

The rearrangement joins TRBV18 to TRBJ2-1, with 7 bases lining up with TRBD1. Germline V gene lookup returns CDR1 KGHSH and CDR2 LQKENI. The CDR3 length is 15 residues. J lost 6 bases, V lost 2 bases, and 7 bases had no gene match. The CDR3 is CASSPGRTGGNEQFF. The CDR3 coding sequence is TGTGCCAGCTCACCAGGAAGGACAGGCGGCAATGAGCAGTTCTTC.

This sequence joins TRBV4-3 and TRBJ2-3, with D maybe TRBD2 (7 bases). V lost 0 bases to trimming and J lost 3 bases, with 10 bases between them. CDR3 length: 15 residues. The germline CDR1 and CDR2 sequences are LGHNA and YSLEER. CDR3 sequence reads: CASSQDGGRTDTQYF. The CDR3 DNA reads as TGCGCCAGCAGCCAAGACGGGGGGCGGACAGATACGCAGTATTTT.

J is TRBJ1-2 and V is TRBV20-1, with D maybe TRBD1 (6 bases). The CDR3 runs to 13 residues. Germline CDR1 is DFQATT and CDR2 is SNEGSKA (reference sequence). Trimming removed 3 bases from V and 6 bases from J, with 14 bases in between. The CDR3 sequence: CSARLEGEDGYTF. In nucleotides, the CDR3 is TGCAGTGCTAGGCTGGAGGGGGAGGATGGCTACACCTTC.

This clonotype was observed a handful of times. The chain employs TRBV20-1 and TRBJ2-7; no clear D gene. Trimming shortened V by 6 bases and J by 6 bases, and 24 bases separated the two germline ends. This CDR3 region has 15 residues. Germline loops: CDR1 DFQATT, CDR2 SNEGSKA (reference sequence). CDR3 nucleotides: TGCAGTGCAGCCCTCCTCGGGCCCGGCTCGTCCGAGCAGTACTTC. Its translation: CSAALLGPGSSEQYF.